A selection of T cell receptor beta chains follows, all from one sample in a study of neoadjuvant anti-PD-1 for oral cavity cancer. Libraries were prepared by immunoSEQ multiplex PCR; TCRdb keeps only in-frame clonotypes and omits some of them. The sample lists around 12,000 clones; around 66% were seen once. This specimen consisted of PBMCs, obtained before nivolumab (anti-PD-1) treatment. These receptors originate from a person aged 40 to 85 with oral cavity squamous cell carcinoma. The CDR3 runs from the conserved cysteine through the conserved F or W. D genes are given only for firm matches. The size of a clone is reported for some rows only, either as once, few or many, or as a class for expanded clones.

d_call: NA
clone_size: once
j_call: TRBJ2-7
v_call: TRBV27
cdr3_nt: TGTGCCAGCAGTTTAGGGAGGGACAGCCTCGGATACGAGCAGTACTTC
cdr3_aa: CASSLGRDSLGYEQYF

d_call: NA
clone_size: NA
j_call: TRBJ2-2
v_call: TRBV5-6
cdr3_nt: TGTGCCAGCAGCTTGTGGCAGGCGAGGACCGGGGAGCTGTTTTTT
cdr3_aa: CASSLWQARTGELFF

d_call: TRBD2
clone_size: NA
j_call: TRBJ2-3
v_call: TRBV19
cdr3_nt: TGTGCCAGTAGTATACGGACTAGCGGAAAAAGCACAGATACGCAGTATTTT
cdr3_aa: CASSIRTSGKSTDTQYF

d_call: TRBD2
clone_size: NA
j_call: TRBJ2-7
v_call: TRBV9
cdr3_nt: TGTGCCAGCAGCCTCCGGGCTAGCGGGGCACCCTACGAGCAGTACTTC
cdr3_aa: CASSLRASGAPYEQYF

d_call: NA
clone_size: once
j_call: TRBJ2-3
v_call: TRBV19
cdr3_nt: TGTGCCAGTAGTATGGGGTTCACAGATACGCAGTATTTT
cdr3_aa: CASSMGFTDTQYF

d_call: NA
clone_size: NA
j_call: TRBJ2-1
v_call: TRBV5-1
cdr3_nt: TGCGCCAGCAGCTTGGGAGCTGATGAGCAGTTCTTC
cdr3_aa: CASSLGADEQFF

d_call: NA
clone_size: NA
j_call: TRBJ2-1
v_call: TRBV5-4
cdr3_nt: TGTGCCAGCAGCCCCATAGGAGTAGGCAATGAGCAGTTCTTC
cdr3_aa: CASSPIGVGNEQFF

d_call: NA
clone_size: NA
j_call: TRBJ2-2
v_call: TRBV30
cdr3_nt: TGTGCCTGGAGTGTACGCGGAGACGGGGAGCTGTTTTTT
cdr3_aa: CAWSVRGDGELFF

d_call: NA
clone_size: once
j_call: TRBJ2-4
v_call: TRBV7-8
cdr3_nt: TGTGCCAGCAGCCCCCCCCGTCGACAGGCTCCCAAAAACATTCAGTACTTC
cdr3_aa: CASSPPRRQAPKNIQYF

d_call: TRBD2
clone_size: NA
j_call: TRBJ2-1
v_call: TRBV15
cdr3_nt: TGTGCCACCAGCAGAGAAAGTTCGGGACTAGGTGAGCAGTTCTTC
cdr3_aa: CATSRESSGLGEQFF

d_call: TRBD2
clone_size: NA
j_call: TRBJ2-5
v_call: TRBV6-1
cdr3_nt: TGTGCCAGCAGTGAGATCCTAGCGGGGGGTTTAGAGACCCAGTACTTC
cdr3_aa: CASSEILAGGLETQYF

d_call: NA
clone_size: NA
j_call: TRBJ2-5
v_call: TRBV6-5
cdr3_nt: TGTGCCAGCAGTTCCTCCTCCGGGACAAGAAAAGAGACCCAGTACTTC
cdr3_aa: CASSSSSGTRKETQYF

d_call: TRBD1
clone_size: few
j_call: TRBJ1-1
v_call: TRBV19
cdr3_nt: TGTGCCATCTCGAGGGGGCAGCAGGCTTTCTTT
cdr3_aa: CAISRGQQAFF

d_call: NA
clone_size: NA
j_call: TRBJ2-6
v_call: TRBV11-2
cdr3_nt: TGTGCCAGCAGCTTAAATTTTTTGATCTCTGGGGCCAACGTCCTGACTTTC
cdr3_aa: CASSLNFLISGANVLTF

d_call: TRBD1
clone_size: few
j_call: TRBJ1-1
v_call: TRBV6-1
cdr3_nt: TGTGCCAGCAGTGAAGGGGGGTTAGCAGGGGGCTTTGGAGGCACTGAAGCTTTCTTT
cdr3_aa: CASSEGGLAGGFGGTEAFF

d_call: TRBD2
clone_size: NA
j_call: TRBJ2-1
v_call: TRBV11-3
cdr3_nt: TGTGCCAGCGGTAGCGGGACCTCCTACAATGAGCAGTTCTTC
cdr3_aa: CASGSGTSYNEQFF

d_call: TRBD1
clone_size: once
j_call: TRBJ1-4
v_call: TRBV11-2
cdr3_nt: TGTGCCAGCAGCTCCTGGGACAGTCGTAATGAAAAACTGTTTTTT
cdr3_aa: CASSSWDSRNEKLFF

d_call: NA
clone_size: NA
j_call: TRBJ2-7
v_call: TRBV28
cdr3_nt: TGTGCCAGCATCCCAGGGTCTCCCCCCTACGAGCAGTACTTC
cdr3_aa: CASIPGSPPYEQYF

d_call: NA
clone_size: NA
j_call: TRBJ1-2
v_call: TRBV5-1
cdr3_nt: TGCGCCAGCAGCTTGGCTTCCTTCCGCCGACGACATGAGGACGGCCACTATGGCTACACCTTC
cdr3_aa: CASSLASFRRRHEDGHYGYTF

d_call: NA
clone_size: NA
j_call: TRBJ1-5
v_call: TRBV6-1
cdr3_nt: TGTGCCAGCAGTGAAATGACAGTGCAGCCCCAGCATTTT
cdr3_aa: CASSEMTVQPQHF

d_call: TRBD2
clone_size: NA
j_call: TRBJ2-2
v_call: TRBV2
cdr3_nt: TGTGCCAGCAGGAGGACTAGCGCGAGGACCGGGGAGCTGTTTTTT
cdr3_aa: CASRRTSARTGELFF

d_call: NA
clone_size: NA
j_call: TRBJ1-1
v_call: TRBV5-1
cdr3_nt: TGCGCCAGCAGCTTGGACGAAGGGAACGCTTTCTTT
cdr3_aa: CASSLDEGNAFF

d_call: NA
clone_size: few
j_call: TRBJ1-4
v_call: TRBV9
cdr3_nt: TGTGCCAGCAGCGTAAGTGGCCGTGGGGCAACTAATGAAAAACTGTTTTTT
cdr3_aa: CASSVSGRGATNEKLFF

d_call: NA
clone_size: NA
j_call: TRBJ2-3
v_call: TRBV5-5
cdr3_nt: TGTGCCAGCAGCGACGAATTTCCGGGCCTAAGCACAGATACGCAGTATTTT
cdr3_aa: CASSDEFPGLSTDTQYF

d_call: NA
clone_size: NA
j_call: TRBJ2-3
v_call: TRBV19
cdr3_nt: TGTGCCAGTAGTTCCGGGGTCCCCACAGATACGCAGTATTTT
cdr3_aa: CASSSGVPTDTQYF

d_call: NA
clone_size: few
j_call: TRBJ2-1
v_call: TRBV28
cdr3_nt: TGTGCCAGCAGTCTTGACAGGAGCTCCTACAATGAGCAGTTCTTC
cdr3_aa: CASSLDRSSYNEQFF

d_call: TRBD1
clone_size: NA
j_call: TRBJ1-2
v_call: TRBV14
cdr3_nt: TGTGCCAGCAGCTCCAACAGGGGAACCTATGGCTACACCTTC
cdr3_aa: CASSSNRGTYGYTF

d_call: TRBD1
clone_size: NA
j_call: TRBJ1-1
v_call: TRBV11-2
cdr3_nt: TGTGCCAGCAGCTTAGGGGACAGGGGAGGAACTGAAGCTTTCTTT
cdr3_aa: CASSLGDRGGTEAFF

d_call: NA
clone_size: few
j_call: TRBJ2-1
v_call: TRBV11-3
cdr3_nt: TGTGCCAGCAGCTTAGATCTAAGGAGCTCCTACAATGAGCAGTTCTTC
cdr3_aa: CASSLDLRSSYNEQFF

d_call: TRBD1
clone_size: few
j_call: TRBJ2-7
v_call: TRBV4-1
cdr3_nt: TGCGCCAGCAGCCTGACAGGGAGCTACGAGCAGTACTTC
cdr3_aa: CASSLTGSYEQYF

d_call: NA
clone_size: few
j_call: TRBJ2-2
v_call: TRBV28
cdr3_nt: TGTGCCAGCAGTTTATTTTCCGGGGAGCTGTTTTTT
cdr3_aa: CASSLFSGELFF

d_call: TRBD2
clone_size: NA
j_call: TRBJ2-1
v_call: TRBV5-1
cdr3_nt: TGCGCCAGCAGAGCGGGAGAGACCTACAATGAGCAGTTCTTC
cdr3_aa: CASRAGETYNEQFF

d_call: NA
clone_size: NA
j_call: TRBJ2-5
v_call: TRBV6-1
cdr3_nt: TGTGCCAGCAGCGCCCTAGAGACCCAGTACTTC
cdr3_aa: CASSALETQYF

d_call: NA
clone_size: NA
j_call: TRBJ1-2
v_call: TRBV29-1
cdr3_nt: TGCAGCGTTGAACCCATTGGGGGGGCGCGTGGCTACACCTTC
cdr3_aa: CSVEPIGGARGYTF

d_call: NA
clone_size: NA
j_call: TRBJ2-1
v_call: TRBV6-6
cdr3_nt: TGTGCCAGCAGTTACGGGTTACTAGCTGGGAATGAGCAGTTCTTC
cdr3_aa: CASSYGLLAGNEQFF

d_call: TRBD2
clone_size: NA
j_call: TRBJ2-3
v_call: TRBV2
cdr3_nt: TGTGCCAGCAGCGAATTCCCTCGAGCGGGAGGGCCTACCGCCTCAGATACGCAGTATTTT
cdr3_aa: CASSEFPRAGGPTASDTQYF

d_call: TRBD1
clone_size: NA
j_call: TRBJ2-7
v_call: TRBV7-2
cdr3_nt: TGTGCCAGCAGCTCGGGACAGGGGAGATACGAGCAGTACTTC
cdr3_aa: CASSSGQGRYEQYF

d_call: NA
clone_size: NA
j_call: TRBJ1-1
v_call: TRBV6-5
cdr3_nt: TGTGCCAGCAGGTCGGGGAGGAACACTGAAGCTTTCTTT
cdr3_aa: CASRSGRNTEAFF

d_call: NA
clone_size: NA
j_call: TRBJ1-4
v_call: TRBV4-1
cdr3_nt: TGCGCCAGCAGCCAAGACCATCATCAGGGGTGGGAAAAACTGTTTTTT
cdr3_aa: CASSQDHHQGWEKLFF

d_call: TRBD1
clone_size: NA
j_call: TRBJ2-6
v_call: TRBV7-2
cdr3_nt: TGTGCCAGCAGCTCGAGACCGGGACAGAGAGCTGGGGCCAACGTCCTGACTTTC
cdr3_aa: CASSSRPGQRAGANVLTF

d_call: TRBD1
clone_size: NA
j_call: TRBJ1-5
v_call: TRBV27
cdr3_nt: TGTGCCAGCAGGAAAACAGACAGGGCGGGAAGCAATCAGCCCCAGCATTTT
cdr3_aa: CASRKTDRAGSNQPQHF

d_call: NA
clone_size: NA
j_call: TRBJ2-6
v_call: TRBV7-8
cdr3_nt: TGTGCCAGCAGCCCTCGACACGCGACCACGGGAGGGGCCAACGTCCTGACTTTC
cdr3_aa: CASSPRHATTGGANVLTF

d_call: NA
clone_size: NA
j_call: TRBJ2-2
v_call: TRBV4-1
cdr3_nt: TGCGCCAGCAGCCAAGAGGCAGGAGGGATCGGTACCGGGGAGCTGTTTTTT
cdr3_aa: CASSQEAGGIGTGELFF

d_call: TRBD1
clone_size: NA
j_call: TRBJ1-2
v_call: TRBV19
cdr3_nt: TGTGCCAGTAGTACTGGGGACAGCAACTATGGCTACACCTTC
cdr3_aa: CASSTGDSNYGYTF

d_call: NA
clone_size: NA
j_call: TRBJ1-5
v_call: TRBV10-1
cdr3_nt: TGCGCCAGCAGTGAGGTTGGCAATCAGCCCCAGCATTTT
cdr3_aa: CASSEVGNQPQHF

d_call: TRBD1
clone_size: NA
j_call: TRBJ1-4
v_call: TRBV5-6
cdr3_nt: TGTGCCAGCAGCCCGATGACAGGGGCGAGTGAAAAACTGTTTTTT
cdr3_aa: CASSPMTGASEKLFF

d_call: NA
clone_size: few
j_call: TRBJ1-6
v_call: TRBV19
cdr3_nt: TGTGCCACCCAGGGAGGGGGGACCAATTCACCCCTCCACTTT
cdr3_aa: CATQGGGTNSPLHF

d_call: NA
clone_size: once
j_call: TRBJ2-3
v_call: TRBV5-1
cdr3_nt: TGCGCCAGCAGCATATACTCGGAAAGCACAGATACGCAGTATTTT
cdr3_aa: CASSIYSESTDTQYF